This T cell receptor beta chain was found in a study of T cells in Graves' hyperthyroidism and ophthalmopathy (dated by TCRdb to between 2017 and 2020). At the level of the whole study: Peripheral blood samples were taken at initial diagnosis, before any treatment was given. To identify distinguishing TCR V-J signatures, a discovery cohort of some 99 patients was used, comprising 43 with Graves' ophthalmopathy and around 60 with stable Graves' hyperthyroidism. An independent validation cohort of around 19 hyperthyroidism patients and more than 15 patients who later progressed to ophthalmopathy tested prospective prediction of ophthalmopathy. The roughly 94 discovery patients were randomly divided into training and test sets at a 7:3 ratio. In addition, the study compared T-cell repertoires in thyroid tissue and in blood from five to seven Graves' hyperthyroidism patients. Following sampling, methimazole starting at 30 mg daily was given to hyperthyroidism patients, and high-dose intravenous methylprednisolone was given to ophthalmopathy patients. TCR Vbeta CDR3 sequencing of 130 to 150 peripheral blood samples (fewer than 45 ophthalmopathy, about 74 hyperthyroidism and roughly 17 progressor patients) is reported in the paper.

Including cysteine and phenylalanine, the CDR3 has 15 amino acids. CDR3 DNA only is kept here, 45 bases in frame from base 1. From a lookup of the germline V gene (reference sequence), CDR1 and CDR2 are LGHDT and YNNKEL. Ophthalmopathy patients had moderately to severely active disease, Clinical Activity Score of at least 3, NOSPECS grade of at least 4, and duration under 3 months. The study excluded patients with uncontrolled infections, other autoimmune diseases, pregnancy or lactation. Clinical symptoms, serum thyroxine and TRAb, thyroid ultrasound, and orbital computed tomography formed the basis for the diagnoses. PBMCs were separated from approximately 10 ml of fresh peripheral blood using Ficoll-Paque density gradient centrifugation. Trizol reagent was used to extract total RNA, and RNA quality was then checked on an Agilent 2100 Bioanalyzer. The TCR beta CDR3 regions were amplified from the RNA transcripts. The first round of RT-PCR for the TCR CDR3 was performed with the HTBI primer set and the Qiagen OneStep RT-PCR kit. The libraries were constructed in a second round of multiplex PCR and then size-selected and purified. Sequencing of the libraries was done on an Illumina HiSeq2000 using paired-end 100 bp reads. In the authors' own workflow: SOAPnuke was used to process the raw data, throwing out any read that contained adapters or uncalled bases, had a mean Phred below 15, or lacked an exact constant-primer or identifier match. High-quality paired reads were merged with COPE v1.2.5, and unique nucleotide sequences were defined as clonotypes. MiTCR v1.1 was used to align clonotypes to the IMGT TRBV, TRBD and TRBJ reference segments. The analysis included only V-J combinations with a frequency above 0.0001, which together covered about 99% of the repertoires. The TCS score was defined as the ratio of F50 (clonal expansion) to E x V (chaos), calculated using BLOSUM62-based TCRdist between CDR3 peptides within each V-J. Welch's t-statistics and random forest reduced several hundred V-J features to roughly 13, which were used in a naive Bayes classifier (R e1071). In-frame beta chains were kept once TCRdb had trimmed the public reads at Q25 with fastp and called clones with MiXCR. Entries that share a CDR3 protein sequence are merged under the most common genes and DNA. TCRdb's processing, not the authors' own work, is the source of the V and J calls. Present in this sample are under 400,000 distinct CDR3 sequences, nearly 15% of which were seen just once. The ten largest make up about 21% of the sample.

Study-wide conclusions, independent of this receptor: Sample size was not statistically predetermined, and blinding of investigators to group allocation was not performed. Most expanded thyroid clonotypes (frequency above 0.001) were also found in blood, which suggests that blood repertoires may mirror thyroid immune responses. During validation, the model predicted progression to ophthalmopathy a median of around 7 months ahead of onset, with more than 55% sensitivity and 72% to 80% specificity. A model built on a 13 V-J signature distinguished ophthalmopathy from stable hyperthyroidism, reaching roughly 88% sensitivity and 81.08% specificity in cross-validation and 80%/75% in testing.

With respect to this clonotype: No antigen is known for it. The germline gene is not matched at one end of the junction; a read error may be the cause.

The chain is made from TRBV3-1 and TRBJ2-3; the D gene assignment is perhaps TRBD1 or TRBD2, with each matching 6 bases. What was sequenced was blood. This TCR was recovered from a woman aged 55-75 years with Graves' ophthalmopathy. The DNA is TGTGCCAGCAGTCAAGGGGGGCGCTACACAGATACGCAGTATTTT. Its product reads: CASSQGGRYTDTQYF.